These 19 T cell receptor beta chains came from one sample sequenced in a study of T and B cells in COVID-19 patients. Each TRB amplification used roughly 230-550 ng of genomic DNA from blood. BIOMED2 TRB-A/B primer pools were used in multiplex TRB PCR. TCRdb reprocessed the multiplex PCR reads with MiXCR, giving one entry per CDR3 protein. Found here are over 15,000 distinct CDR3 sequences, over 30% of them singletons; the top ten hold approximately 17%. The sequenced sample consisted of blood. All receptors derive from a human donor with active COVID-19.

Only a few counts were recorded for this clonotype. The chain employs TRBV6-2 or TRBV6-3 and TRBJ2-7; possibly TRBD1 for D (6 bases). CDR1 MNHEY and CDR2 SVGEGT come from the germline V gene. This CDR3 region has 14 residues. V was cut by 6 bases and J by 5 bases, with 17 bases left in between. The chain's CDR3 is CASSSGHLLNEQYF. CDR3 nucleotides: TGTGCCAGCAGCTCGGGACACTTGTTAAACGAGCAGTACTTC.

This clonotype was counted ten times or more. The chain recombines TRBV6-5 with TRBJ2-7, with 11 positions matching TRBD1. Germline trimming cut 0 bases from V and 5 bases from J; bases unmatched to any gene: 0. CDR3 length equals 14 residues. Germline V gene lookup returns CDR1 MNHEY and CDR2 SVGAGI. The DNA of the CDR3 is TGTGCCAGCAGTTACTCGGGACAGGGGGACGAGCAGTACTTC. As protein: CASSYSGQGDEQYF.

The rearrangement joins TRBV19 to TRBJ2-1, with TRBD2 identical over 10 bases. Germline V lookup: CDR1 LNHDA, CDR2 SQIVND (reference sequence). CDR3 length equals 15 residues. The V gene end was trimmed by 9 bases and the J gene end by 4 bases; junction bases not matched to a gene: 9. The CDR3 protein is CASRSGGAGYNEQFF. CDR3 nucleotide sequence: TGTGCCAGCCGAAGCGGGGGGGCGGGGTACAATGAGCAGTTCTTC.

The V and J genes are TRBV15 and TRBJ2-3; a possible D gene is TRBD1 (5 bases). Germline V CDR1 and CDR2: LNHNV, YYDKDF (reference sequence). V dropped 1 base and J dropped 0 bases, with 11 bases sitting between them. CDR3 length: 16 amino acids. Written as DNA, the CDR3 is TGTGCCACCAGCAGAGCCAGGGCTCCTAGCACAGATACGCAGTATTTT. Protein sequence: CATSRARAPSTDTQYF.

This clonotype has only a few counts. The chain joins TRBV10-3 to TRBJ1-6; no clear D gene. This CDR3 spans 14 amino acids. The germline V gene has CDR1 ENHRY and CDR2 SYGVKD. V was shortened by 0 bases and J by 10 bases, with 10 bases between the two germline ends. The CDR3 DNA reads TGTGCCATCAGTGAGTCAGGAGCAGACTCACCCCTCCACTTT. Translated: CAISESGADSPLHF.

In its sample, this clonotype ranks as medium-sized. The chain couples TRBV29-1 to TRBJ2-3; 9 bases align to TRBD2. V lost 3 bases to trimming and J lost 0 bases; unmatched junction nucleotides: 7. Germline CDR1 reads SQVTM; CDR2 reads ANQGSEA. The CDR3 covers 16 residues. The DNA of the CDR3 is TGCAGCGTTGATGGCGGGGGGGGGGCTAGCACAGATACGCAGTATTTT. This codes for CSVDGGGGASTDTQYF.

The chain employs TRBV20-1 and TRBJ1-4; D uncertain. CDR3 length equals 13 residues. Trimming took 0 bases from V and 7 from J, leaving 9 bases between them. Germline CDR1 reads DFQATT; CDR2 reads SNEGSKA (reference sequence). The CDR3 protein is CSARDGYSEKLFF. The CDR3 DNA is TGCAGTGCTAGAGATGGGTATAGTGAAAAACTGTTTTTT.

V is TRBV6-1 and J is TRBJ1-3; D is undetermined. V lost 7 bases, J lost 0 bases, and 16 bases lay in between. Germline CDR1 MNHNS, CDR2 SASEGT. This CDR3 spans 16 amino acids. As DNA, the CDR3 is TGTGCCAGCACCCGAGATCCCAGTCCCTCTGGAAACACCATATATTTT. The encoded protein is CASTRDPSPSGNTIYF.

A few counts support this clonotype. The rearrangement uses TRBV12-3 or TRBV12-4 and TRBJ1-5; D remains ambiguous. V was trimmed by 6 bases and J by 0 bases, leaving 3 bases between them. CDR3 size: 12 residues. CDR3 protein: CASRGSNQPQHF. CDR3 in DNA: TGTGCCAGCAGGGGTAGCAATCAGCCCCAGCATTTT.

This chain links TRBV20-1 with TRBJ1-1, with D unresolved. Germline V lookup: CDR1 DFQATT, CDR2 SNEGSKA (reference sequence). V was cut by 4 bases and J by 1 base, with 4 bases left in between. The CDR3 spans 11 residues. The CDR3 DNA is TGCAGTGCTACCAGGAACACTGAAGCTTTCTTT. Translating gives CSATRNTEAFF.

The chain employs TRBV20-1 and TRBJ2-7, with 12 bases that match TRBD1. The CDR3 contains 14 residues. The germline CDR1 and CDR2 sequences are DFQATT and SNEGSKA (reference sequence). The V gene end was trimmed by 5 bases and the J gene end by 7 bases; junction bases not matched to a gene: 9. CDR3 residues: CSAPGQGATGEQYV. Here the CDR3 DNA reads TGCAGTGCTCCGGGACAGGGGGCGACGGGGGAGCAGTACGTC.

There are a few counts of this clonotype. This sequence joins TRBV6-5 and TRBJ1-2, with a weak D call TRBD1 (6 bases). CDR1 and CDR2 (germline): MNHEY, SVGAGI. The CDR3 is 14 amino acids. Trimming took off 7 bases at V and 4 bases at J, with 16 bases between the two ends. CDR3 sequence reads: CASMRGEDSYGYTF. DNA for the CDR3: TGTGCCAGCATGAGGGGGGAAGACTCCTATGGCTACACCTTC.

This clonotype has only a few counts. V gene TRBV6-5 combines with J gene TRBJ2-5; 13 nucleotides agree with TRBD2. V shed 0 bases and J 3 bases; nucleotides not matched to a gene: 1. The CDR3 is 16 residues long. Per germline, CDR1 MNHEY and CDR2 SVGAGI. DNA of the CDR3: TGTGCCAGCAGTTACTCCGGACTAGCGGGAGAAGAGACCCAGTACTTC. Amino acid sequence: CASSYSGLAGEETQYF.

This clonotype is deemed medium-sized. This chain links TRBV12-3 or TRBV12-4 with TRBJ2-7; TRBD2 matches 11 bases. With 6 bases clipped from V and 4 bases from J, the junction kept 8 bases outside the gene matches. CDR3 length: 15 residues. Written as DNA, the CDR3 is TGTGCCAGCAGCCCAGCTAGCGGGGGGATATACGAGCAGTACGTC. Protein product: CASSPASGGIYEQYV.

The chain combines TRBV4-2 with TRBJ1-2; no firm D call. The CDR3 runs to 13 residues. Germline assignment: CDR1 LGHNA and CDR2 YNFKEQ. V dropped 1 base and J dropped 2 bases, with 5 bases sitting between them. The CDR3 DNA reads TGTGCCAGCAGCCAAGGAGGGAACTATGGCTACACCTTC. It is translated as CASSQGGNYGYTF.

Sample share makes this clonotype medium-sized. CDR3 protein: CASSINSGELFF. The CDR3 DNA is TGTGCCAGTAGTATCAACTCCGGGGAGCTGTTTTTT. The chain is built from TRBV19 and TRBJ2-2; D is unclear. V gave up 3 bases and J gave up 6 bases, with 5 bases separating them. This CDR3 region has 12 residues. Per germline, CDR1 LNHDA and CDR2 SQIVND (reference sequence).

The DNA for the CDR3 is TGTGCCAGCAGTTATCTCTGGGTTGGGGGGCAACAAGAGACCCAGTACTTC. This translates into CASSYLWVGGQQETQYF. The V and J genes are TRBV6-5 and TRBJ2-5; D could derive from TRBD1 or TRBD2 (6 bases each). Germline lookup yields CDR1 MNHEY and CDR2 SVGAGI. The germline V and J ends were trimmed by 3 bases and 2 bases, with 19 bases remaining between them. The CDR3 sequence is 17 residues long.

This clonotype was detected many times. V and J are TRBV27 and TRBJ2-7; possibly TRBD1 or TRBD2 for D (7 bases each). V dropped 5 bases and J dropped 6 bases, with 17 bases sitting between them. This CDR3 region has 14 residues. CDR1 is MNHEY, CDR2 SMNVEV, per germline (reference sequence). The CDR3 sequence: CASSRIDREGEQYV. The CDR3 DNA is TGTGCCAGCAGTCGTATCGACAGGGAGGGCGAGCAGTACGTC.

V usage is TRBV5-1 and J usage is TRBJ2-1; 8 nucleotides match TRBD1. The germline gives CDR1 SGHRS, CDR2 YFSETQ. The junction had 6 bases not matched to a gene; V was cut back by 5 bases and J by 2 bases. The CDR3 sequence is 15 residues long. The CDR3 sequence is CASSWVTGAYNEQFF. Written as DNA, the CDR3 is TGCGCCAGCAGTTGGGTGACAGGGGCCTACAATGAGCAGTTCTTC.